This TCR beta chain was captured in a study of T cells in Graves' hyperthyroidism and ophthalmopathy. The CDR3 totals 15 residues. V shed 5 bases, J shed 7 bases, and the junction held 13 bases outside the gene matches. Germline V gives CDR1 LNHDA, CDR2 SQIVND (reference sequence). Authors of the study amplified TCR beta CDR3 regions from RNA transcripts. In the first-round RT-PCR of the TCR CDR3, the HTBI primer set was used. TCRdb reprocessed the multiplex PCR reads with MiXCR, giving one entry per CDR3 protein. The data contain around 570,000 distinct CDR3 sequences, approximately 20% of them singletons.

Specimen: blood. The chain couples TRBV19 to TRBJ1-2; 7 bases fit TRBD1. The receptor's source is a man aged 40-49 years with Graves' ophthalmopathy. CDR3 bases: TGTGCCAGTAGTGCCTCGGGACAGCACGTAGGTGGCTACACCTTC. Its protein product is CASSASGQHVGGYTF. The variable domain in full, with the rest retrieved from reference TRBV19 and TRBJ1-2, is DGGITQSPKYLFRKEGQNVTLSCEQNLNHDAMYWYRQDPGQGLRLIYYSQIVNDFQKGDIAEGYSVSREKKESFPLTVTSAQKNPTAFYLCASSASGQHVGGYTFGSGTRLTVV.